This entry describes one T cell receptor beta chain. This entry is derived from a study of cytomegalovirus exposure and HLA in healthy donors. Per germline, CDR1 ENHRY and CDR2 SYGVKD. The CDR3 is made up of 11 amino acids. Trimming cost V 8 bases and J 6 bases, with 9 bases left between them. Repertoires were generated with immunoSEQ multiplex PCR, while TCRdb's copy carries only in-frame clones and drops some. The sample includes some 150,000 clones, 80% to 90% of them seen just once. The material sequenced was PBMCs. The sequence came from a man younger than 35 in good health and CMV-seropositive. The chain carries TRBV10-3 and TRBJ2-3; maybe TRBD2 (5 bases). The CDR3, as DNA: TGTGCCATCCGGGGTGGGGATACGCAGTATTTT. It encodes CAIRGGDTQYF.